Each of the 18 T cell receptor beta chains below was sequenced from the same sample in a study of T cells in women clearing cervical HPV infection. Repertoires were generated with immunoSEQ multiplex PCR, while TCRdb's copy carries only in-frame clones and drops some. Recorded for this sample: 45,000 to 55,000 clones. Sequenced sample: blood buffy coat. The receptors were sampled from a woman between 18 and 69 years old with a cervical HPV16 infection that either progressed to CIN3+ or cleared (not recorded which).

The CDR3 DNA, read in part, is TGTGCCAGCAGCGGAGGGGCGTCTGTTGCTAGC. Translated: CASSGGASVAS. The whole CDR3 is CASSGGASVASYTF. This rearrangement joins TRBV7-9 to TRBJ1-2; weak D call: TRBD1 (5 bases). The CDR3 is cut off 3 residues early in the read; its end comes from the germline J gene. Germline lookup yields CDR1 SEHNR and CDR2 FQNEAQ (reference sequence). The CDR3 consists of 14 residues.

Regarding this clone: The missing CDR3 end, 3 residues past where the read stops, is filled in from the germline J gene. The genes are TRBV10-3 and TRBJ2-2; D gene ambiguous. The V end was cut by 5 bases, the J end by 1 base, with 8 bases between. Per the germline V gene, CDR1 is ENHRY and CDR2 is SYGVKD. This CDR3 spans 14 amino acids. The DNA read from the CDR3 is TGTGCCATCAGTTACGGCGGGAACACCGGGGAG. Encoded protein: CAISYGGNTGE. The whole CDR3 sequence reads CAISYGGNTGELFF.

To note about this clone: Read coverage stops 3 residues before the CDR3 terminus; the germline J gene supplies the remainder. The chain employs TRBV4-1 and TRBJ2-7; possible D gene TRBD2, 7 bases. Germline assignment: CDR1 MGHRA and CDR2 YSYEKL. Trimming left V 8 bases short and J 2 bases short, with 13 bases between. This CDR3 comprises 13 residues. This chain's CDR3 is CASGRGGTYEQYF. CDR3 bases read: TGCGCCAGCGGTAGGGGGGGGACCTACGAG.

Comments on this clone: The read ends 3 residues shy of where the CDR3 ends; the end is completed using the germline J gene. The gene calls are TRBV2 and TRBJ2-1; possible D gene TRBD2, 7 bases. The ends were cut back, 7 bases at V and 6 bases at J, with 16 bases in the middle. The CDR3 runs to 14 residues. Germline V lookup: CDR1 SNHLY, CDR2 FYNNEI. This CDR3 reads CASKGGSAGNEQFF. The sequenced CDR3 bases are TGTGCCAGCAAGGGGGGGTCGGCTGGCAATGAG.

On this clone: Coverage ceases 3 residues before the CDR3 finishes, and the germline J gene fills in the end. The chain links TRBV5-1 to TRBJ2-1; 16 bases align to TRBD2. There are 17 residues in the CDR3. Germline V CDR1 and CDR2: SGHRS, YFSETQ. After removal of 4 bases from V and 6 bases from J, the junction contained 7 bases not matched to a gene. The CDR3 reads CASSPGLAGGPRNEQFF. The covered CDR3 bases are TGCGCCAGCAGCCCGGGACTAGCGGGGGGGCCCCGCAATGAG.

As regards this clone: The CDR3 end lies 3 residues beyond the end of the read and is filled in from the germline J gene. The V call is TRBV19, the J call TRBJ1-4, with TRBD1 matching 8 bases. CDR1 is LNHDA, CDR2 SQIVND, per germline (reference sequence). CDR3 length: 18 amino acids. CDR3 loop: CASNGDRGTLPGANVLFF. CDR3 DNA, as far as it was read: TGTGCCAGTAACGGAGACAGGGGTACCCTCCCTGGGGCCAACGTA.

CDR3 sequence reads: CASSPDRADTEAFF. The CDR3 bases that were read are TGTGCCAGCAGCCCGGACAGGGCGGACACTGAA. V and J are TRBV4-2 and TRBJ1-1; 8 nucleotides line up with TRBD1. Read coverage stops 3 residues before the CDR3 terminus; the germline J gene supplies the remainder. The CDR3 has 14 amino acids. The germline V gene encodes CDR1 LGHNA and CDR2 YNFKEQ. J was trimmed by 3 bases and V by 4 bases; bases with no gene match: 4.

The covered CDR3 bases are TGCAGTGCTAGAGTTAGCGGGGGGGTTTCAGATACG. It yields the protein CSARVSGGVSDT. The entire CDR3 protein is CSARVSGGVSDTQYF. This chain uses TRBV20-1 with TRBJ2-3, with 11 bases matching TRBD2. The CDR3 goes on 3 residues after the read ends, and that part is filled in from the germline J gene. CDR3 length: 15 residues. CDR1 and CDR2 (germline): DFQATT, SNEGSKA (reference sequence). After removal of 1 base from V and 4 bases from J, the junction contained 4 bases not matched to a gene.

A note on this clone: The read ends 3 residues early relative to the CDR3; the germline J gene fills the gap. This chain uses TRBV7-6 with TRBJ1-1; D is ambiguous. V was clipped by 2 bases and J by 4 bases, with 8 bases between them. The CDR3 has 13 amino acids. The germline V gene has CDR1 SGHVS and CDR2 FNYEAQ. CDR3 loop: CASSLSGSTEAFF. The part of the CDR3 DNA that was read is TGTGCCAGCAGCTTAAGTGGTAGCACTGAA.

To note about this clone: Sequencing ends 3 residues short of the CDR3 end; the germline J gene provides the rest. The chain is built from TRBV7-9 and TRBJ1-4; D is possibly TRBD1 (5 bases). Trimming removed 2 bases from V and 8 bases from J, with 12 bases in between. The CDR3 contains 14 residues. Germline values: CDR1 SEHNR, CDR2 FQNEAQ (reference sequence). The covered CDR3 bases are TGTGCCAGCAGCTTAAATCAGGGTTGGGAAAAA. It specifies CASSLNQGWEK. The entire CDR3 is CASSLNQGWEKLFF.

This CDR3 reads CSARSGGAISEQFF. The DNA read from the CDR3 is TGCAGTGCTAGAAGCGGGGGGGCGATAAGTGAG. J is TRBJ2-1 and V is TRBV20-1, with 10 bases identical to TRBD2. From the germline J gene comes the end of the CDR3, since the read stops 3 residues before it. J was trimmed by 9 bases and V by 2 bases; bases with no gene match: 7. CDR1 is DFQATT and CDR2 is SNEGSKA in the germline V gene (reference sequence). The CDR3 runs 14 residues.

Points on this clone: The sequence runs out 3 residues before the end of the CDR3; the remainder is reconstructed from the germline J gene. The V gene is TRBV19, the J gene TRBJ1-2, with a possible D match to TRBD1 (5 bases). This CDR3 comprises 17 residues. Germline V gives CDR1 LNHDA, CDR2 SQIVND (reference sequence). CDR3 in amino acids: CASRTSGAYRGTDTYTF. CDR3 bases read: TGTGCCAGTAGGACTAGCGGGGCCTATCGCGGCACAGATACC.

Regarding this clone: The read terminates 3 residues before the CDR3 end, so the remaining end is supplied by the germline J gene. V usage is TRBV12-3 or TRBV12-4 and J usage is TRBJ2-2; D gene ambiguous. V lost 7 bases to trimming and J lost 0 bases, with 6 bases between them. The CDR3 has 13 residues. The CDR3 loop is CASTWPNTGELFF. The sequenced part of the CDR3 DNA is TGTGCCAGCACCTGGCCGAACACCGGGGAG.

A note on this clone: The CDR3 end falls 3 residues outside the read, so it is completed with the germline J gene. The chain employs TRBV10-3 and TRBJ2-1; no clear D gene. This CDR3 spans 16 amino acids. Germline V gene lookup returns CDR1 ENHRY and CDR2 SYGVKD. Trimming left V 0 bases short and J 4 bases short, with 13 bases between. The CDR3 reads CAISESKGDTYNEQFF. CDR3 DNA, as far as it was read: TGTGCCATCAGTGAGTCTAAAGGAGACACTTACAATGAG.

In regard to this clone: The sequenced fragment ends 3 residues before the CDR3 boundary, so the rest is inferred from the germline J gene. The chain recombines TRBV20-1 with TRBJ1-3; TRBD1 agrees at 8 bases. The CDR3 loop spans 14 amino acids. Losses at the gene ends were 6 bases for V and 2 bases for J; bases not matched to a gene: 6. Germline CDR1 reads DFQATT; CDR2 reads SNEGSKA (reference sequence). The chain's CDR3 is CSAAFRGPGNTIYF. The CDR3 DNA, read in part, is TGCAGTGCGGCATTCAGGGGGCCTGGAAACACC.

This chain's CDR3 is CASRPGQYTDTQYF. CDR3 DNA (partial): TGTGCCAGTAGGCCGGGACAGTACACAGATACG. The J gene is TRBJ2-3, the V gene TRBV19, with 7 bases identical to TRBD1. The CDR3 end lies 3 residues beyond the end of the read and is filled in from the germline J gene. CDR3 length: 14 residues. Germline lookup yields CDR1 LNHDA and CDR2 SQIVND (reference sequence). Trimming at V came to 6 bases and at J to 2 bases, leaving 5 bases not matched to a gene.

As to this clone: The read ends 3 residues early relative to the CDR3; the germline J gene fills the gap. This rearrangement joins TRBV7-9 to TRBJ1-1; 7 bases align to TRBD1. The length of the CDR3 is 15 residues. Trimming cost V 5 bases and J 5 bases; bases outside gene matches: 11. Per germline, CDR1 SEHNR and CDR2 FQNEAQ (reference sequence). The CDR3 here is CASSQSTLDRTEAFF. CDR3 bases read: TGTGCCAGCAGCCAAAGTACATTGGACAGGACTGAA.

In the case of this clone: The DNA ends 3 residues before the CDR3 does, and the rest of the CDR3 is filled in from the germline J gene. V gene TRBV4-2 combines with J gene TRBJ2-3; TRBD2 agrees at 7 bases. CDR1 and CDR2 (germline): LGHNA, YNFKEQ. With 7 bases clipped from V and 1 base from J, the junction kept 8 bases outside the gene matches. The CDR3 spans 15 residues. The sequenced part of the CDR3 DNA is TGTGCCAGCAACCGGATTCGGGGGGGCACAGATACG. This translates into CASNRIRGGTDT. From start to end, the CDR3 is CASNRIRGGTDTQYF.